Each of the 23 T cell receptor beta chains below was sequenced from the same sample in a study of T cell repertoires in ileal Crohn's disease. The protocol was immunoSEQ multiplex PCR, while the TCRdb copy is restricted to in-frame clones and leaves out a portion. Of around 4,000 clones in the sample, 85% were seen once. The time point is: neoterminal ileum biopsy at postoperative endoscopy, about 6 months after surgery. Source material: ileal tissue. The receptor source for this set is an adult with Crohn's disease.

V and J are TRBV7-7 and TRBJ1-1, with D hard to call. CDR3 length: 13 amino acids. Deletions cut 4 bases from V and 0 bases from J, with 6 bases between. From germline, CDR1 is SSHAT and CDR2 FNYEAQ (reference sequence). CDR3 bases: TGTGCCAGCAGCTCATCATTGAACACTGAAGCTTTCTTT. Translated, it gives CASSSSLNTEAFF.

This clone was seen more than once but under ten times. The rearrangement links TRBV2 to TRBJ2-7, with TRBD2 matching 8 bases. Losses at the gene ends were 9 bases for V and 7 bases for J; bases not matched to a gene: 14. There are 14 residues in the CDR3. Germline V gene lookup returns CDR1 SNHLY and CDR2 FYNNEI. CDR3 in amino acids: CARPTTGGPMEQYF. CDR3 coding DNA: TGTGCCAGGCCGACTACGGGGGGGCCCATGGAGCAGTACTTC.

The gene calls are TRBV28 and TRBJ1-2; 9 bases fit TRBD1. Germline CDR1 is MDHEN and CDR2 is SYDVKM. Germline trimming cut 3 bases from V and 8 bases from J; bases unmatched to any gene: 16. This CDR3 spans 17 amino acids. CDR3 residues: CASSLSLQGALVGGYTF. In DNA, the CDR3 is TGTGCCAGCAGTTTGTCTTTACAGGGGGCGCTTGTTGGCGGCTACACCTTC.

V usage is TRBV18 and J usage is TRBJ1-1, with TRBD1 identical over 8 bases. From germline, CDR1 is KGHSH and CDR2 LQKENI. J lost 5 bases, V lost 0 bases, and 11 bases had no gene match. CDR3 length: 17 amino acids. CDR3 sequence reads: CASSPPGQDPTRTEAFF. The CDR3 nucleotides read TGTGCCAGCTCACCACCGGGACAGGACCCAACTCGGACTGAAGCTTTCTTT.

CDR3 bases: TGTGCCAGCAGTGAACTCCACGAGCAGTACTTC. This translates into CASSELHEQYF. The V call is TRBV6-5, the J call TRBJ2-7; D is undetermined. CDR3 length equals 11 residues. V lost 5 bases and J 5 bases, leaving 7 bases between the germline ends. CDR1 MNHEY and CDR2 SVGAGI come from the germline V gene.

CDR3 in amino acids: CASSPPPTMNTGELFF. The CDR3 nucleotides read TGCGCCAGCAGCCCCCCGCCGACAATGAACACCGGGGAGCTGTTTTTT. The rearrangement links TRBV4-1 to TRBJ2-2; no reliable D call. The CDR3 is made up of 16 amino acids. Germline CDR1 and CDR2: MGHRA and YSYEKL. V dropped 4 bases and J dropped 1 base, with 13 bases sitting between them.

This clone was found a few times. The J gene is TRBJ1-6, the V gene TRBV7-2, with 8 bases fitting TRBD1. CDR3 length: 17 amino acids. Germline V gene lookup returns CDR1 SGHTA and CDR2 FQGNSA. Germline trimming cut 5 bases from V and 1 base from J; bases unmatched to any gene: 7. This chain's CDR3 is CASSPGQGRSYNSPLHF. The CDR3 coding sequence is TGTGCCAGCAGCCCAGGACAGGGCAGATCCTATAATTCACCCCTCCACTTT.

The rearrangement joins TRBV27 to TRBJ2-3; TRBD2 aligns across 9 bases. The length of the CDR3 is 17 residues. With 8 bases clipped from V and 7 bases from J, the junction kept 19 bases outside the gene matches. Germline V gene sequence: CDR1 MNHEY, CDR2 SMNVEV (reference sequence). CDR3 nucleotide sequence: TGTGCCAGCGCGGGGGGGGCGGACCGGACATCACCAAATACGCAGTATTTT. It specifies CASAGGADRTSPNTQYF.

CDR3 loop: CASSSPLAGGLKTQYF. The CDR3 region has the DNA TGTGCCAGCAGCTCCCCACTAGCGGGGGGCCTCAAGACCCAGTACTTC. The chain uses TRBV11-2 and TRBJ2-5; 12 bases match TRBD2. The germline CDR1 and CDR2 sequences are SGHAT and FQNNGV. V trimming: 4 bases; J trimming: 6 bases; junction bases outside the gene matches: 9. The CDR3 has 16 amino acids.

The V gene is TRBV6-5, the J gene TRBJ2-7; 8 bases align to TRBD2. The CDR3 loop spans 16 amino acids. CDR1 is MNHEY, CDR2 SVGAGI, per germline. The V gene end was trimmed by 0 bases and the J gene end by 4 bases; junction bases not matched to a gene: 8. CDR3 nucleotide sequence: TGTGCCAGCAGTTACTCGAGTGGGGCGGGGGGATACGAGCAGTACTTC. Its protein is CASSYSSGAGGYEQYF.

The V and J genes are TRBV2 and TRBJ2-1, with TRBD2 identical over 10 bases. Trimming took 6 bases from V and 2 from J; bases not matched to a gene: 4. The length of the CDR3 is 15 residues. The germline CDR1 and CDR2 sequences are SNHLY and FYNNEI. As DNA, the CDR3 is TGTGCCAGCAGACTCAGCGGGGGGGCCTACAATGAGCAGTTCTTC. It is translated as CASRLSGGAYNEQFF.

The chain recombines TRBV29-1 with TRBJ1-2; tentatively, D is TRBD1 (6 bases). The V end was cut by 3 bases, the J end by 0 bases, with 8 bases between. This CDR3 is 13 amino acids long. Germline values: CDR1 SQVTM, CDR2 ANQGSEA. CDR3 nucleotide sequence: TGCAGCGTTGACGGACAGACTAACTATGGCTACACCTTC. It encodes CSVDGQTNYGYTF.

The chain uses TRBV4-1 and TRBJ1-5; 8 bases are a match to TRBD1. CDR1 is MGHRA, CDR2 YSYEKL, per germline. The CDR3 length is 15 residues. Trimming at V came to 1 base and at J to 6 bases, leaving 5 bases not matched to a gene. The CDR3 here is CASSQAGGGGQPQHF. The CDR3 DNA is TGCGCCAGCAGCCAAGCAGGGGGCGGGGGTCAGCCCCAGCATTTT.

This clone has only one observation. The genes are TRBV6-1 and TRBJ1-1; possible D gene TRBD1, 5 bases. The CDR3 sequence is 12 residues long. Germline values: CDR1 MNHNS, CDR2 SASEGT. V gave up 8 bases and J gave up 4 bases, with 11 bases separating them. CDR3 nucleotides: TGTGCCAGCTTAAGGGGAGGCACTGAAGCTTTCTTT. This translates into CASLRGGTEAFF.

This chain uses TRBV5-6 with TRBJ2-1; the match to TRBD2 covers 9 bases. Losses at the gene ends were 4 bases for V and 1 base for J; bases not matched to a gene: 3. Germline V gene lookup returns CDR1 SGHDT and CDR2 YYEEEE. The CDR3 contains 15 residues. The CDR3 DNA sequence: TGTGCCAGCAGCACCCTAGCGGGGTCCTACAATGAGCAGTTCTTC. Translating gives CASSTLAGSYNEQFF.

This chain connects TRBV5-1 to TRBJ2-2; D might be TRBD1 (6 bases). The CDR3 length is 16 residues. V shed 2 bases and J shed 5 bases, with 16 bases lying between them. Germline CDR1 SGHRS, CDR2 YFSETQ. The CDR3, as DNA: TGCGCCAGCAGCTTAAACACAGGGATGGAGACCGGGGAGCTGTTTTTT. It is translated as CASSLNTGMETGELFF.

V and J are TRBV18 and TRBJ1-1, with 9 bases fitting TRBD1. CDR3 length: 17 residues. Germline loops: CDR1 KGHSH, CDR2 LQKENI. Trimming at V came to 0 bases and at J to 5 bases, leaving 10 bases not matched to a gene. This chain's CDR3 is CASSPPGQGPTRTEAFF. The DNA for the CDR3 is TGTGCCAGCTCACCACCGGGACAGGGCCCAACTCGGACTGAAGCTTTCTTT.

This chain connects TRBV5-1 to TRBJ1-3; D might be TRBD1 (6 bases). CDR3 size: 15 residues. Germline V gene data show CDR1 as SGHRS and CDR2 as YFSETQ. V gave up 0 bases and J gave up 3 bases, with 10 bases separating them. This chain's CDR3 is CASSLGGGSGNTIYF. For the CDR3, the DNA is TGCGCCAGCAGCTTGGGCGGGGGCAGTGGAAACACCATATATTTT.

J is TRBJ1-2 and V is TRBV9; tentatively, D is TRBD1 (5 bases). Per germline, CDR1 SGDLS and CDR2 YYNGEE. CDR3 length: 15 amino acids. V lost 4 bases and J lost 5, with 18 bases in between. CDR3 region: CASSPIVGEGYGYTF. DNA of the CDR3: TGTGCCAGCAGCCCAATAGTAGGGGAAGGGTATGGCTACACCTTC. The variable domain in full, completed from reference TRBV9 and TRBJ1-2, reads DSGVTQTPKHLITATGQRVTLRCSPRSGDLSVYWYQQSLDQGLQFLIQYYNGEERAKGNILERFSAQQFPDLHSELNLSSLELGDSALYFCASSPIVGEGYGYTFGSGTRLTVV.

The rearrangement joins TRBV2 to TRBJ1-1; TRBD1 matches at 7 bases. The CDR3 totals 17 residues. V lost 4 bases and J lost 0; bases outside the gene matches: 11. Germline V gives CDR1 SNHLY, CDR2 FYNNEI. Here the CDR3 DNA reads TGTGCCAGCAGTGTACAGGGGCCCGACCTAATGAACACTGAAGCTTTCTTT. Residues: CASSVQGPDLMNTEAFF.

This clone was picked up one time. The chain has TRBV7-6 and TRBJ2-2; 11 bases map to TRBD2. This CDR3 is 20 amino acids long. With 0 bases clipped from V and 3 bases from J, the junction kept 12 bases outside the gene matches. The germline V gene has CDR1 SGHVS and CDR2 FNYEAQ. This chain's CDR3 is CASSLASGGAASRHTGELFF. CDR3 nucleotide sequence: TGTGCCAGCAGCTTAGCTAGCGGGGGGGCTGCGTCCCGGCACACCGGGGAGCTGTTTTTT.

The chain employs TRBV5-4 and TRBJ2-3, with D perhaps matching TRBD1 (6 bases). This CDR3 contains 13 residues. The V gene's germline CDR1 is SGHNT and CDR2 YYREEE (reference sequence). With 2 bases removed from V and 7 bases from J, the gap between germline ends came to 11 bases. CDR3 sequence reads: CASSFPGAHTQYF. The CDR3 region has the DNA TGTGCCAGCAGCTTCCCAGGGGCTCATACGCAGTATTTT.

The chain uses TRBV11-2 and TRBJ1-1; maybe TRBD1 (5 bases). CDR3 length: 13 amino acids. Trimming removed 1 base from V and 5 bases from J, with 8 bases in between. CDR1 is SGHAT, CDR2 FQNNGV, per germline. The CDR3 loop reads CASSLVRETEAFF. DNA of the CDR3: TGTGCCAGCAGCTTAGTCAGGGAAACTGAAGCTTTCTTT. Complete variable domain (other parts from reference TRBV11-2 and TRBJ1-1): EAGVAQSPRYKIIEKRQSVAFWCNPISGHATLYWYQQILGQGPKLLIQFQNNGVVDDSQLPKDRFSAERLKGVDSTLKIQPAKLEDSAVYLCASSLVRETEAFFGQGTRLTVV.